This T cell receptor beta chain was obtained from a study of Ad26.COV2.S vaccination and SARS-CoV-2 variants. Study in general: Donor joined the COV1001 Ad26.COV2.S trial arm.

The treatment here: 19 received Ad26.COV2.S at low or high dose, single or two shots; several received placebo; per-sample allocation not given. The study sampled participants on day 63 after the first vaccine or placebo injection. The CDR3 length is 15 residues. V shed 5 bases and J shed 1 base, with 14 bases lying between them. Germline V CDR1 and CDR2: SEHNR, FQNEAQ (reference sequence). This table comes from immunoSEQ multiplex PCR, and its TCRdb copy is limited to in-frame clones, with some not included. The sample has hundreds of thousands of clones, more than 85% seen once. The receptor was derived from a person between 18 and 60 years old who received the Ad26.COV2.S COVID-19 vaccine or a placebo. Source: peripheral blood, taken in a trial of Ad26.COV2.S vaccine versus placebo. V gene TRBV7-9 combines with J gene TRBJ1-1; D is perhaps TRBD1 (6 bases). The CDR3 loop is CASSTYRVTNTEAFF. CDR3 sequence (DNA): TGTGCCAGCAGCACCTACAGGGTCACGAACACTGAAGCTTTCTTT.